This TCR beta chain was recovered during a study of blood T cell repertoires in COVID-19. This CDR3 has 13 residues. The V segment lost 7 bases and the J segment 4 bases; nucleotides outside the gene matches: 5. CDR1 is SGHVS and CDR2 is FQNEAQ in the germline V gene. The method was immunoSEQ multiplex PCR; TCRdb's version includes in-frame clones alone and lacks a portion of them. The repertoire includes around 38,000 clones, 80% to 90% of them detected once, and around 6.2% sits in the top ten. This chain links TRBV7-8 with TRBJ2-7; 9 bases agree with TRBD2. The receptor's source is a human donor in a cohort sampled during active COVID-19. Sequencing input: peripheral blood. CDR3 region: CASTAGGRYEQYF. The CDR3 nucleotides are TGTGCCAGCACCGCGGGGGGGCGATACGAGCAGTACTTC. The complete variable domain, with remaining parts taken from reference TRBV7-8 and TRBJ2-7, reads GAGVSQSPRYKVAKRGQDVALRCDPISGHVSLFWYQQALGQGPEFLTYFQNEAQLDKSGLPSDRFFAERPEGSVSTLKIQRTQQEDSAVYLCASTAGGRYEQYFGPGTRLTVT.